The sequence of this TCR beta chain was determined in a study of T-cell reconstitution after alpha-beta-depleted transplantation in children (dated by TCRdb to the mid-2010s). Regarding the research as a whole: Using TCR repertoire profiling, the study followed T-cell immune reconstitution in a quantitative way in children after TCRalphabeta/CD19-depleted allogeneic hematopoietic cell transplantation.

About this clonotype: The target of this receptor is not known. No quality values exist for individual bases; no much larger clone is one base distant.

Library preparation used PCR. Sequenced on an Illumina HiSeq 2500. Molecular barcoding was employed in the preparation of TCR libraries, with unique molecular identifiers being used to normalize TCRbeta repertoire quantification. Starting from the raw public reads, TCRdb applied fastp trimming at Q25, assembled clones with MiXCR and retained in-frame beta chains. CDR3 protein duplicates are merged, each entry listing the most common genes and DNA. Here the sample has about 610,000 distinct CDR3 sequences; roughly a tenth occur a single time. Jointly, the top ten make up 3.5% to 5% of the sample. The CDR3 holds 17 amino acids from the cysteine to the phenylalanine. Only the CDR3 region is kept as DNA, spanning 51 bases read in frame from base 1. The germline V gene gives CDR1 as MDHEN and CDR2 as SYDVKM. The V end gives up 8 bases and the J end 7 bases, leaving 19 bases in the junction not matched to a gene.

The sequence derives from a human donor who donated a stem cell graft to a child with acute myeloid leukemia. In this chain, TRBV28 is recombined with TRBJ1-2; 10 bases in the middle match TRBD1. The sequenced sample was PBMCs from the stem cell graft donor, obtained from the stem cell graft. The CDR3 in this case is CASGSDRGRFFSAGYTF. The nucleotides read TGTGCCAGCGGTTCTGACAGGGGGCGATTCTTCTCGGCTGGCTACACCTTC.